This TCR beta chain was recovered during a study of T cell repertoires in cytomegalovirus infection. Germline assignment: CDR1 SEHNR and CDR2 FQNEAQ (reference sequence). The V gene lost 3 bases and the J gene lost 0 bases, with 8 bases spanning the gap. The CDR3 is 14 amino acids. TCRdb ran MiXCR on the reads and lists one entry per CDR3 protein. In the table there are about 740,000 distinct CDR3 sequences, less than 40% of which are singletons. Notes on the study in general: Cumulative public TCR beta family frequency identified carriers of CMV plus the relevant HLA.

With respect to this clonotype: Its antigen is not identified.

The clonotype was recovered from a human donor in good health (CMV status not recorded). Some clones in this sample may be carry-over from other donors' samples. The sample taken for sequencing was PBMCs. The V call is TRBV7-9, the J call TRBJ2-5; D remains unclear. The CDR3 coding sequence is TGTGCCAGCAGCTTCGTCGGCCACCAAGAGACCCAGTACTTC. This sequence encodes CASSFVGHQETQYF.